The present TCR beta chain was sequenced within a study of CD8 T cells in ankylosing spondylitis. This CDR3 is 15 amino acids long. The germline V gene encodes CDR1 SGHRS and CDR2 YFSETQ. V lost 4 bases to trimming and J lost 8 bases; unmatched junction nucleotides: 8. This clonotype has at least ten counts. Its antigen is as yet unknown. Whole-study results and caveats: Reportedly, matched ankylosing spondylitis synovial fluid was significantly enriched for disease-linked clones.

Quantitative 5'-RACE with molecular barcodes generated TCR beta libraries. MiXCR was run by TCRdb on the 5' RACE reads, yielding one entry per CDR3 protein. There are 35,000 to 40,000 distinct CDR3 sequences in the sample; 16% occur only once, and approximately 48% lies in the top ten. The receptor was isolated from a male donor with ankylosing spondylitis or in good health (not recorded which). Sequencing was done on a sample of blood. This sequence joins TRBV5-1 and TRBJ2-1, with 11 bases lining up with TRBD2. The CDR3 DNA reads TGCGCCAGCAGCGGTACTAGCGGGAGATTCGATGAGCAGTTCTTC. It translates to CASSGTSGRFDEQFF.